Listed below are T cell receptor beta chains from one sample, sequenced in a study of Graves' ophthalmopathy and Graves' hyperthyroidism. TCRdb passed the multiplex PCR reads through MiXCR, listing each CDR3 protein once. Seen here are approximately 410,000 distinct CDR3 sequences, over 15% observed once, and the top ten hold about 7%. Sequencing was done on a sample of peripheral blood. Source of these receptors: a woman aged 18-35 years with stable Graves' hyperthyroidism. Both conserved end residues are part of each CDR3. The order of the fields is J gene, V gene, D gene, clone size, CDR3 DNA, CDR3 protein. D genes are given only for firm matches. The size field is filled for only some rows; it gives once, few, many or a size class.

j_gene: TRBJ1-5; v_gene: TRBV7-2; d_gene: -; abundance: many; CDR3nt: TGTGCCAGCAGCCAGAGGCCTAGTAATCAGCCCCAGCATTTT; CDR3aa: CASSQRPSNQPQHF
j_gene: TRBJ1-5; v_gene: TRBV5-1; d_gene: TRBD1; abundance: many; CDR3nt: TGCGCCAGCAGCTTGGGACAGGGTATTGGTCAGCCCCAGCATTTT; CDR3aa: CASSLGQGIGQPQHF
j_gene: TRBJ1-5; v_gene: TRBV20-1; d_gene: TRBD1; abundance: few; CDR3nt: TGCAGTGCTAGAGATCCGGGTCAGGGGGCGCAGCCCCAGCATTTT; CDR3aa: CSARDPGQGAQPQHF
j_gene: TRBJ1-3; v_gene: TRBV6-1; d_gene: -; abundance: -; CDR3nt: TGTGCCAGCTCCTCAGGGAGCTCTGGAAACACCATATATTTT; CDR3aa: CASSSGSSGNTIYF
j_gene: TRBJ2-2; v_gene: TRBV6-1; d_gene: TRBD1; abundance: many; CDR3nt: TGTGCCAGCACCGCCGGGACAGGGATTACCGGGGAGCTGTTTTTT; CDR3aa: CASTAGTGITGELFF
j_gene: TRBJ1-2; v_gene: TRBV19; d_gene: -; abundance: many; CDR3nt: TGTGCCAGCAGGACAAACCAGGACGCCGGATGTGGCTACACCTTC; CDR3aa: CASRTNQDAGCGYTF
j_gene: TRBJ1-1; v_gene: TRBV14; d_gene: -; abundance: many; CDR3nt: TGTGCCAGCAGCCAAGTCGACAGGAGGAACACTGAAGCTTTCTTT; CDR3aa: CASSQVDRRNTEAFF
j_gene: TRBJ1-2; v_gene: TRBV6-2/TRBV6-3; d_gene: -; abundance: many; CDR3nt: TGTGCCAGCAGTTACCTTCGACAAGGTCCCCTGGACTATGGCTACACCTTC; CDR3aa: CASSYLRQGPLDYGYTF
j_gene: TRBJ1-2; v_gene: TRBV12-3/TRBV12-4; d_gene: TRBD1; abundance: many; CDR3nt: TGTGCCACCCGCCCGGGACAGGGTCGCGGGAGGGACTATGGCTACACCTTC; CDR3aa: CATRPGQGRGRDYGYTF
j_gene: TRBJ1-2; v_gene: TRBV29-1; d_gene: TRBD1; abundance: many; CDR3nt: TGCAGCGTTGTAGGGGGACAGCGTAACTATGGCTACACCTTC; CDR3aa: CSVVGGQRNYGYTF
j_gene: TRBJ2-2; v_gene: TRBV24-1; d_gene: TRBD1; abundance: many; CDR3nt: TGTGCCACCAGTGATCGGGACAGGGGATGGACCGGGGAGCTGTTTTTT; CDR3aa: CATSDRDRGWTGELFF
j_gene: TRBJ2-7; v_gene: TRBV12-3/TRBV12-4; d_gene: TRBD1; abundance: -; CDR3nt: TGTGCCAGCAGCGGGACAGTGAACTACGAGCAGTACTTC; CDR3aa: CASSGTVNYEQYF
j_gene: TRBJ2-5; v_gene: TRBV11-3; d_gene: TRBD2; abundance: many; CDR3nt: TGTGCCAGCAGCTTATTCCCAGCGGGGGGGCGTGGGGAGACCCAGTACTTC; CDR3aa: CASSLFPAGGRGETQYF
j_gene: TRBJ1-1; v_gene: TRBV27; d_gene: -; abundance: many; CDR3nt: TGTGCCAGCAGTGATACGGGGGGGCACACTGAAGCTTTCTTT; CDR3aa: CASSDTGGHTEAFF
j_gene: TRBJ2-2; v_gene: TRBV11-2; d_gene: TRBD2; abundance: few; CDR3nt: TGTGCCAGCAGCGCCCCCCTACTAGCGGGGGGACTGAACACCGGGGAGCTGTTTTTT; CDR3aa: CASSAPLLAGGLNTGELFF
j_gene: TRBJ1-2; v_gene: TRBV12-3/TRBV12-4; d_gene: -; abundance: many; CDR3nt: TGTGCCAGCAGTTTCGGGATAGGCTATGGCTACACCTTC; CDR3aa: CASSFGIGYGYTF
j_gene: TRBJ2-5; v_gene: TRBV29-1; d_gene: -; abundance: few; CDR3nt: TGCAGCGCGGGGGTTTGGGAAGAGACCCAGTACTTC; CDR3aa: CSAGVWEETQYF
j_gene: TRBJ1-5; v_gene: TRBV28; d_gene: -; abundance: -; CDR3nt: TGTGCCAGCAGTTCTGACAGGCCCTTAGAATCCCAGCATTTT; CDR3aa: CASSSDRPLESQHF
j_gene: TRBJ2-2; v_gene: TRBV20-1; d_gene: -; abundance: -; CDR3nt: TGCAGTGCACCGTGGACAGCAACCAACACCGGGGAGCTGTTTTTT; CDR3aa: CSAPWTATNTGELFF
j_gene: TRBJ2-2; v_gene: TRBV12-3/TRBV12-4; d_gene: TRBD1; abundance: many; CDR3nt: TGTGCCAGCAGACCCAGGGGGACCGGGGAGCTGTTTTTT; CDR3aa: CASRPRGTGELFF
j_gene: TRBJ2-7; v_gene: TRBV6-2/TRBV6-3; d_gene: TRBD2; abundance: -; CDR3nt: TGTGCCAGCACCTTCTTCTCTGGCGGGAGCTACGAGCAGTACTTC; CDR3aa: CASTFFSGGSYEQYF
j_gene: TRBJ2-7; v_gene: TRBV11-2; d_gene: -; abundance: many; CDR3nt: TGTGCCAGCAGCCCGCCCCACGGGGGAGGCTCCTACGAGCAGTACTTC; CDR3aa: CASSPPHGGGSYEQYF
j_gene: TRBJ1-1; v_gene: TRBV15; d_gene: -; abundance: many; CDR3nt: TGTGCCACCAGCAGAGATCGGGTAGGGAACACTGAAGCTTTCTTT; CDR3aa: CATSRDRVGNTEAFF
j_gene: TRBJ1-2; v_gene: TRBV7-3; d_gene: TRBD1; abundance: many; CDR3nt: TGTGCCAGCAGCCCATATCATCAGGGGGCCGCTAACTATGGCTACACCTTC; CDR3aa: CASSPYHQGAANYGYTF
j_gene: TRBJ2-5; v_gene: TRBV4-2; d_gene: -; abundance: many; CDR3nt: TGTGCCAGCAGCCAAGATTTAGGGGCCTCAGGGGAAGAGACCCAGTACTTC; CDR3aa: CASSQDLGASGEETQYF
j_gene: TRBJ2-6; v_gene: TRBV11-2; d_gene: TRBD1; abundance: few; CDR3nt: TGTGCCAGCGGCCCGGGACAGGGGGACTCTGGGGCCAACGTCCTGACTTTC; CDR3aa: CASGPGQGDSGANVLTF
j_gene: TRBJ2-7; v_gene: TRBV7-2; d_gene: TRBD1; abundance: -; CDR3nt: TGTGCCAGCAGCTCTCGGACAGGGGAGGCCGAGCAGTACTTC; CDR3aa: CASSSRTGEAEQYF